A selection of T cell receptor beta chains follows, all from one sample in a study of T cells in Graves' hyperthyroidism and ophthalmopathy. TCRdb analysed the multiplex PCR reads with MiXCR anew, one entry per CDR3 protein. The top ten hold roughly 49% of the sample, which has about half a million distinct CDR3 sequences, 20% to 25% seen once. Material for sequencing was blood. The receptors originated from a woman in her seventies with Graves' ophthalmopathy. CDR3s leave out the opening cysteine and the closing phenylalanine or tryptophan.

j_gene	v_gene	CDR3aa
TRBJ2-7	TRBV10-3	AISDPGGSAYEQY
TRBJ2-7	TRBV30	AWSRSGSYEQY
TRBJ2-1	TRBV24-1	ATSDPDNEQF
TRBJ2-3	TRBV6-1	ASSDRGPTDTQY
TRBJ2-3	TRBV29-1	SVESGRPGNTDTQY
TRBJ2-1	TRBV7-3	ASSLNAGDSGYNEQF
TRBJ2-3	TRBV12-3/TRBV12-4	ASSPRAGGHTDTQY
TRBJ2-5	TRBV20-1	SARETSGRAWGTQY
TRBJ2-4	TRBV27	ASSLPGGNIQY
TRBJ2-1	TRBV6-1	ASSRGTGRRQF
TRBJ1-2	TRBV2	ASSQLQGRYGYT
TRBJ1-5	TRBV27	ASSQTGAPDQPQH
TRBJ1-1	TRBV19	ASLPGQLNTEAF
TRBJ1-6	TRBV28	ASSLTGGEINSPLH
TRBJ1-5	TRBV28	ASSQRQGFVQPQH
TRBJ2-7	TRBV6-1	ASIQGDGTYEQY
TRBJ2-7	TRBV18	ASSPLPGGSSSYEQY
TRBJ2-2	TRBV10-1	ASSEEAGGTGELF
TRBJ1-2	TRBV12-3/TRBV12-4	ASSLGLDGQGYYGYT
TRBJ2-7	TRBV3-1	ASSPGQLSYEQY
TRBJ2-3	TRBV20-1	SASGLAGVRGADTQY
TRBJ1-2	TRBV7-3	ASSLSGEGSGYT
TRBJ1-6	TRBV6-1	ASRSTGVSSPLH
TRBJ2-7	TRBV10-3	AISGEGRGSEQY
TRBJ2-7	TRBV3-1	ASSLTGSGHEQY